A single sample gave rise to the 5 T cell receptor beta chains below, sequenced in a study of control samples from healthy donors and cancer patients. The method was immunoSEQ multiplex PCR; TCRdb's version includes in-frame clones alone and lacks a portion of them. This sample yields 90,000 to 100,000 clones, of which approximately 80% are seen a single time; roughly a tenth belongs to the top ten. Sequenced input: blood. Receptor source: a young woman in good health.

The genes are TRBV15 and TRBJ1-4; 7 positions agree with TRBD1. Losses at the gene ends were 4 bases for V and 5 bases for J; bases not matched to a gene: 4. CDR3 length: 14 amino acids. CDR1 is LNHNV and CDR2 is YYDKDF in the germline V gene (reference sequence). Written as DNA, the CDR3 is TGTGCCACCAGCAATGGGACAGAGAATGAAAAACTGTTTTTT. This sequence encodes CATSNGTENEKLFF. Variable domain in full (rest from reference TRBV15 and TRBJ1-4): DAMVIQNPRYQVTQFGKPVTLSCSQTLNHNVMYWYQQKSSQAPKLLFHYYDKDFNNEADTPDNFQSRRPNTSFCFLDIRSPGLGDTAMYLCATSNGTENEKLFFGSGTQLSVL.

The chain employs TRBV5-4 and TRBJ2-3, with 11 nucleotides matching TRBD2. The CDR3 is made up of 15 amino acids. The V gene end was trimmed by 4 bases and the J gene end by 5 bases; junction bases not matched to a gene: 6. Germline-derived CDR1 and CDR2 are SGHNT and YYREEE (reference sequence). The CDR3 coding sequence is TGTGCCAGCAGCCCACTAGCGGGGGAGGGAGATACGCAGTATTTT. Amino acid sequence: CASSPLAGEGDTQYF.

This chain joins TRBV5-4 and TRBJ2-3; TRBD1 or TRBD2 may be the D gene (7 bases each). The germline V gene has CDR1 SGHNT and CDR2 YYREEE (reference sequence). CDR3 length: 16 residues. The V end lost 2 bases, the J end lost 3 bases, and 16 bases lay between the germline ends. The CDR3 here is CASSFSTGRGTDTQYF. DNA for the CDR3: TGTGCCAGCAGCTTTTCGACAGGGAGGGGGACAGATACGCAGTATTTT.

The chain uses TRBV7-9 and TRBJ2-1; tentative D call: TRBD2 (6 bases). Germline V gene data show CDR1 as SEHNR and CDR2 as FQNEAQ (reference sequence). CDR3 length: 13 residues. V lost 5 bases, J lost 9 bases, and 14 bases lay in between. The CDR3 reads CASSPETRTEQFF. The CDR3, as DNA: TGTGCCAGCAGCCCCGAGACTAGAACTGAGCAGTTCTTC.

This chain connects TRBV29-1 to TRBJ1-2; D unclear. This CDR3 is 15 amino acids long. V was shortened by 3 bases and J by 0 bases, with 14 bases between the two germline ends. Germline assignment: CDR1 SQVTM and CDR2 ANQGSEA. The CDR3 here is CSVDLLSNSNYGYTF. CDR3 nucleotide sequence: TGCAGCGTTGACCTCCTCTCCAACTCTAACTATGGCTACACCTTC.